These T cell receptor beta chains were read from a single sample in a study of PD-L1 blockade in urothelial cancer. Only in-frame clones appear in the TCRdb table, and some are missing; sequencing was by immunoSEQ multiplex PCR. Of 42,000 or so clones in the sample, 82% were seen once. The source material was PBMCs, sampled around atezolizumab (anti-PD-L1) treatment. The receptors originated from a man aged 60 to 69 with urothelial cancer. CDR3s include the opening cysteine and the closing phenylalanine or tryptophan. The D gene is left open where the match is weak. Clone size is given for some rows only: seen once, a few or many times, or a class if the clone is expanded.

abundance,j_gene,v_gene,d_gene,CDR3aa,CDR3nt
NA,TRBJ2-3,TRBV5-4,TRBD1,CASSTPGTGGTDTQYF,TGTGCCAGCAGCACGCCCGGGACAGGGGGCACAGATACGCAGTATTTT
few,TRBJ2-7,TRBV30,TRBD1,CAWSTMFGQGPDEQYF,TGTGCCTGGAGCACGATGTTCGGACAGGGGCCGGACGAGCAGTACTTC
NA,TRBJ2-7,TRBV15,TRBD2,CATSREVRLADEQYF,TGTGCCACCAGCAGAGAAGTCAGACTAGCGGACGAGCAGTACTTC
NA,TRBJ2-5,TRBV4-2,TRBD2,CASSRGLGEETQYF,TGTGCCAGCAGCCGGGGACTAGGTGAAGAGACCCAGTACTTC
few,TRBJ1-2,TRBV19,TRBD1,CASSFGTGGANNYGYTF,TGTGCCAGTAGTTTCGGGACAGGGGGCGCAAATAACTATGGCTACACCTTC
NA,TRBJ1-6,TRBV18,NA,CASSPQATEPLHF,TGTGCCAGCTCACCCCAGGCCACCGAACCCCTCCACTTT
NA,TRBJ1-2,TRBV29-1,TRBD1,CSVDIPRDRVKTNYGYTF,TGCAGCGTCGACATCCCCCGGGACAGGGTCAAAACTAACTATGGCTACACCTTC
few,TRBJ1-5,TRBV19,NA,CASSIIAGAGQPQHF,TGTGCCAGTAGTATAATAGCAGGGGCGGGCCAGCCCCAGCATTTT
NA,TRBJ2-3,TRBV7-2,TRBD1,CASSTNRGTDTQYF,TGTGCCAGCAGCACGAACAGGGGGACAGATACGCAGTATTTT
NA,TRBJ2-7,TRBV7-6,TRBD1,CASSLEGDRDQYF,TGTGCCAGCAGCTTAGAGGGGGACAGGGACCAGTACTTC
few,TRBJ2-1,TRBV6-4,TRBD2,CASSELPSGSPTYNEQFF,TGTGCCAGCAGTGAACTACCTAGCGGTTCCCCAACCTACAATGAGCAGTTCTTC